The 8 T cell receptor beta chains listed next were all sequenced from one sample in a study of cytomegalovirus exposure and HLA in healthy donors. The PCR contained 60 Vbeta and 13 Jbeta primers. TCRdb keeps only in-frame clones here, not all; method: immunoSEQ multiplex PCR. This table has some 130,000 clones, about 83% appearing once. Sequenced: PBMCs. The receptors here all came from a woman aged 25 to 45 in good health and CMV-seronegative.

The rearrangement joins TRBV7-9 to TRBJ1-1; D remains ambiguous. CDR3 length: 13 amino acids. The germline V gene has CDR1 SEHNR and CDR2 FQNEAQ (reference sequence). V shed 1 base and J shed 6 bases, with 9 bases lying between them. The DNA of the CDR3 is TGTGCCAGCAGCTTAGATTGGGGAGCTGAAGCTTTCTTT. This gives the protein CASSLDWGAEAFF.

The genes are TRBV4-1 and TRBJ1-2; D uncertain. The CDR3 has 12 amino acids. Trimming took off 3 bases at V and 5 bases at J, with 7 bases between the two ends. CDR1 MGHRA and CDR2 YSYEKL come from the germline V gene. CDR3 coding DNA: TGCGCCAGCAGCCATTCACAGTATGGCTACACCTTC. Residues: CASSHSQYGYTF.

The J gene is TRBJ2-3, the V gene TRBV5-4; 7 bases are a match to TRBD2. Germline loops: CDR1 SGHNT, CDR2 YYREEE (reference sequence). This CDR3 spans 14 amino acids. With 2 bases clipped from V and 4 bases from J, the junction kept 4 bases outside the gene matches. In DNA form, the CDR3 reads TGTGCCAGCAGCTTTTTGGCGGGAGCAGATACGCAGTATTTT. The encoded protein is CASSFLAGADTQYF.

This clone is labeled as medium-sized (0.01 to 0.1%). Different DNA sequences within this sample yield the same CDR3. J is TRBJ2-3 and V is TRBV6-4; 10 nucleotides agree with TRBD2. Germline V gene data show CDR1 as MRHNA and CDR2 as SNTAGT. With V trimmed by 0 bases and J by 3 bases, 3 bases remained unmatched. The CDR3 contains 16 residues. The CDR3 protein is CASSDSSGGSTDTQYF. The CDR3, as DNA: TGTGCCAGCAGTGACTCTAGCGGGGGGTCGACAGATACGCAGTATTTT.

The chain employs TRBV7-6 and TRBJ2-7; D is undetermined. The ends were cut back, 5 bases at V and 3 bases at J, with 8 bases in the middle. Germline lookup yields CDR1 SGHVS and CDR2 FNYEAQ. There are 12 residues in the CDR3. In DNA, the CDR3 is TGTGCCAGCAGCGTGACGGGCTACGAGCAGTACTTC. Its protein product is CASSVTGYEQYF.

The chain recombines TRBV6-4 with TRBJ2-5, with 7 bases identical to TRBD1. The CDR3 length is 14 residues. Trimming at V came to 0 bases and at J to 6 bases, leaving 4 bases not matched to a gene. CDR1 and CDR2 from the germline V gene are MRHNA and SNTAGT. The CDR3 spells CASSDSTGRQTQYF. CDR3 coding DNA: TGTGCCAGCAGTGACTCGACAGGGAGACAGACCCAGTACTTC.

V is TRBV7-8 and J is TRBJ2-5; 12 nucleotides align to TRBD2. The CDR3 runs 16 residues. The junction had 9 bases not matched to a gene; V was cut back by 5 bases and J by 5 bases. Germline V gene lookup returns CDR1 SGHVS and CDR2 FQNEAQ. DNA of the CDR3: TGTGCCAGCAGCCTCGGACTAGCGGGGAACGGGGAGACCCAGTACTTC. The encoded protein is CASSLGLAGNGETQYF.

The gene calls are TRBV7-2 and TRBJ2-7, with 15 bases fitting TRBD2. Germline lookup yields CDR1 SGHTA and CDR2 FQGNSA. J was trimmed by 2 bases and V by 3 bases; bases with no gene match: 5. The length of the CDR3 is 17 residues. CDR3 DNA: TGTGCCAGCAGCTTGGGACTAGCGGGGGGATGGGCCTACGAGCAGTACTTC. It yields the protein CASSLGLAGGWAYEQYF.